These T cell receptor beta chains were read from a single sample in a study of cytomegalovirus exposure and HLA in healthy donors. TCRdb keeps only in-frame clones here, not all; method: immunoSEQ multiplex PCR. This table has about 130,000 clones, about 8.5% appearing once. The specimen sequenced was PBMCs. The receptor set was obtained from a man aged 40-49 years in good health and CMV-seronegative. Each CDR3 is given with its conserved first and last residue. A D gene is named only where the DNA matches it firmly. For some rows the clone size is stated as once, few or many, or as a class when expanded; others skip it.

J,D,V,size,CDR3,DNA
TRBJ1-1,-,TRBV19,-,CASSAGDNTEAFF,TGTGCCAGTAGTGCCGGGGATAACACTGAAGCTTTCTTT
TRBJ1-2,-,TRBV30,few,CAWSVGGDGYTF,TGTGCCTGGAGTGTAGGAGGGGATGGCTACACCTTC
TRBJ1-2,-,TRBV6-4,few,CASSGGAGDNYGYTF,TGTGCCAGCAGTGGGGGGGCGGGAGATAACTATGGCTACACCTTC
TRBJ2-1,TRBD1,TRBV29-1,few,CSVERDRGLQFF,TGCAGCGTTGAAAGGGACAGGGGATTGCAGTTCTTC
TRBJ1-1,TRBD1,TRBV29-1,-,CSVESNRGMSTEAFF,TGCAGCGTTGAATCGAACAGGGGGATGAGCACTGAAGCTTTCTTT
TRBJ1-2,TRBD1,TRBV6-6,few,CASSATGRYGYTF,TGTGCCAGCAGTGCGACAGGGCGGTATGGCTACACCTTC
TRBJ1-2,-,TRBV9,few,CASRGSSYGYTF,TGTGCCAGCCGGGGGTCCTCCTATGGCTACACCTTC
TRBJ2-3,-,TRBV30,-,CAWTGVTDTQYF,TGTGCCTGGACGGGGGTGACAGATACGCAGTATTTT
TRBJ1-2,TRBD1,TRBV6-5,-,CASSPGQDPSYGYTF,TGTGCCAGCAGTCCGGGACAGGATCCTTCCTATGGCTACACCTTC
TRBJ1-1,-,TRBV11-2,-,CASSLDHHRADTEAFF,TGTGCCAGCAGCTTAGATCATCACAGGGCGGACACTGAAGCTTTCTTT
TRBJ1-2,TRBD1,TRBV13,few,CASSLRGQGHGYTF,TGTGCCAGCAGCTTACGGGGACAGGGTCATGGCTACACCTTC
TRBJ2-1,-,TRBV5-1,few,CASSLFGQPYNEQFF,TGCGCCAGCAGCTTGTTTGGACAGCCCTACAATGAGCAGTTCTTC
TRBJ1-1,-,TRBV13,few,CASSLPRGTEAFF,TGTGCCAGCAGTCTCCCCCGGGGAACTGAAGCTTTCTTT
TRBJ2-7,TRBD2,TRBV30,few,CAWTGGYYYEQYF,TGTGCCTGGACGGGGGGATATTACTACGAGCAGTACTTC
TRBJ1-4,TRBD1,TRBV4-3,few,CASSQRGGTGGEKLFF,TGCGCCAGCAGCCAAAGGGGCGGGACAGGGGGTGAAAAACTGTTTTTT
TRBJ2-6,-,TRBV9,-,CASSASAGANVLTF,TGTGCCAGCAGCGCAAGCGCTGGGGCCAACGTCCTGACTTTC
TRBJ1-2,-,TRBV2,few,CASSEAGVGGYTF,TGTGCCAGCAGTGAAGCCGGAGTTGGGGGCTACACCTTC
TRBJ1-1,-,TRBV7-2,few,CASSLARGGTEAFF,TGTGCCAGCAGCTTAGCGCGGGGTGGGACTGAAGCTTTCTTT
TRBJ1-1,-,TRBV19,few,CASSGYRVNTEAFF,TGTGCCAGTAGTGGCTACAGGGTCAACACTGAAGCTTTCTTT
TRBJ1-4,TRBD1,TRBV7-2,-,CASSSFSRTGDEKLFF,TGTGCCAGCAGCTCATTTTCTCGGACAGGGGATGAAAAACTGTTTTTT
TRBJ2-7,-,TRBV7-2,-,CASSRWVGNEQYF,TGTGCCAGCAGCCGTTGGGTGGGCAACGAGCAGTACTTC
TRBJ1-5,-,TRBV19,-,CASSIAENQPQHF,TGTGCCAGTAGTATAGCGGAGAATCAGCCCCAGCATTTT
TRBJ2-7,-,TRBV7-9,few,CASSADSSLGWEQYF,TGTGCCAGCAGCGCGGACAGTTCGTTGGGTTGGGAGCAGTACTTC
TRBJ2-4,TRBD1,TRBV5-1,-,CASSLEGQDLAKNIQYF,TGCGCCAGCAGCTTGGAGGGACAGGACCTAGCCAAAAACATTCAGTACTTC
TRBJ1-1,TRBD1,TRBV18,-,CASSFGQGKSGTEAFF,TGTGCCAGCTCATTCGGACAGGGAAAAAGCGGCACTGAAGCTTTCTTT
TRBJ2-3,TRBD1,TRBV29-1,few,CSVGGDRAGWDTQYF,TGCAGCGTTGGAGGAGACAGGGCTGGATGGGATACGCAGTATTTT
TRBJ2-2,-,TRBV27,few,CASSETGANTGELFF,TGTGCCAGCAGTGAGACAGGAGCGAACACCGGGGAGCTGTTTTTT
TRBJ1-4,-,TRBV7-9,-,CASSLIQTNEKLFF,TGTGCCAGCAGCTTAATCCAAACTAATGAAAAACTGTTTTTT
TRBJ2-2,TRBD1,TRBV27,-,CASSFQGTGNTGELFF,TGTGCCAGCAGTTTTCAAGGGACAGGGAACACCGGGGAGCTGTTTTTT
TRBJ1-2,TRBD1,TRBV29-1,-,CSVAGGKRGYTF,TGCAGCGTAGCAGGGGGCAAACGAGGCTACACCTTC
TRBJ1-1,-,TRBV27,-,CASSPGTFTEAFF,TGTGCCAGCAGTCCCGGGACATTCACTGAAGCTTTCTTT
TRBJ2-1,TRBD2,TRBV19,few,CASSIPSGGLSYNEQFF,TGTGCCAGTAGTATACCTAGCGGGGGGCTCTCCTACAATGAGCAGTTCTTC
TRBJ1-1,-,TRBV19,-,CASSTGLAEAFF,TGTGCCAGTAGTACAGGGCTCGCTGAAGCTTTCTTT
TRBJ2-6,-,TRBV5-1,few,CASNRNSGANVLTF,TGCGCCAGCAACAGGAACTCTGGGGCCAACGTCCTGACTTTC
TRBJ1-5,TRBD1,TRBV25-1,-,CASSEGRDRGNQPQHF,TGTGCCAGCAGTGAGGGCCGGGACAGGGGCAATCAGCCCCAGCATTTT
TRBJ1-2,TRBD1,TRBV6-4,-,CASSASGQGRGGYTF,TGTGCCAGCAGTGCCTCCGGACAGGGGAGGGGTGGCTACACCTTC
TRBJ1-2,-,TRBV19,-,CASSRLRDGYTF,TGTGCCAGTAGCCGCCTTCGGGATGGCTACACCTTC
TRBJ1-4,-,TRBV7-2,-,CASGWGLSEKLFF,TGTGCCTCCGGGTGGGGGCTTAGTGAAAAACTGTTTTTT
TRBJ1-1,-,TRBV14,few,CASSQEVAGTEAFF,TGTGCCAGCAGCCAAGAGGTGGCAGGGACTGAAGCTTTCTTT
TRBJ2-1,TRBD2,TRBV18,-,CASSPLPRGVDNEQFF,TGTGCCAGCTCACCCCTCCCGCGGGGGGTGGATAATGAGCAGTTCTTC
TRBJ1-1,-,TRBV7-9,-,CASSSEVAFF,TGTGCCAGCAGCTCCGAGGTGGCTTTCTTT
TRBJ2-1,-,TRBV10-3,-,CAIRPQGVNNEQFF,TGTGCCATCAGGCCCCAAGGGGTCAACAATGAGCAGTTCTTC
TRBJ1-4,TRBD1,TRBV6-5,-,CASSWGQFNEKLFF,TGTGCCAGCAGCTGGGGACAGTTTAATGAAAAACTGTTTTTT
TRBJ1-1,-,TRBV28,-,CASTLSFSTEAFF,TGTGCCAGCACCTTATCTTTCTCCACTGAAGCTTTCTTT
TRBJ1-5,-,TRBV27,-,CASRPQASNQPQHF,TGTGCCAGCAGGCCACAGGCAAGCAATCAGCCCCAGCATTTT
TRBJ1-4,-,TRBV4-1,-,CASSQDRMDPEGEKLFF,TGCGCCAGCAGCCAAGATCGGATGGATCCTGAGGGTGAAAAACTGTTTTTT
TRBJ1-2,TRBD1,TRBV2,-,CASSPRQGYGYTF,TGTGCCAGCAGTCCTCGACAGGGCTATGGCTACACCTTC
TRBJ1-2,-,TRBV6-6,-,CATPGDYGYTF,TGTGCCACCCCTGGAGATTATGGCTACACCTTC
TRBJ2-1,TRBD1,TRBV2,few,CASTRTGDAYNEQFF,TGTGCCAGCACCCGGACAGGTGACGCCTACAATGAGCAGTTCTTC
TRBJ2-7,-,TRBV6-5,-,CASSAGQYYEQYF,TGTGCCAGCAGCGCGGGACAGTACTACGAGCAGTACTTC
TRBJ2-2,-,TRBV5-6,-,CASSFFRENTGELFF,TGTGCCAGCAGTTTCTTCCGGGAAAACACCGGGGAGCTGTTTTTT
TRBJ2-1,TRBD2,TRBV6-1,few,CASSEEGTSGFTYNEQFF,TGTGCCAGCAGTGAAGAAGGGACTAGCGGGTTTACCTACAATGAGCAGTTCTTC
TRBJ2-5,-,TRBV6-1,few,CASSYGETQYF,TGTGCCAGCAGCTACGGAGAGACCCAGTACTTC
TRBJ2-2,TRBD1,TRBV9,-,CASSPRGQGANTGELFF,TGTGCCAGCAGCCCCAGGGGACAGGGGGCGAACACCGGGGAGCTGTTTTTT
TRBJ2-7,-,TRBV7-2,few,CASRGGLVPYEQYF,TGTGCCAGCAGGGGTGGGCTTGTACCCTACGAGCAGTACTTC
TRBJ1-2,-,TRBV27,-,CASSLPTWDMRGYTF,TGTGCCAGCAGTTTACCAACCTGGGACATGCGAGGCTACACCTTC
TRBJ2-1,TRBD1,TRBV5-1,-,CASSQSTGNVYNEQFF,TGCGCCAGCAGCCAATCGACAGGGAACGTTTACAATGAGCAGTTCTTC
TRBJ2-7,TRBD1,TRBV29-1,few,CSVGTGESYEQYF,TGCAGCGTGGGGACAGGAGAGTCCTACGAGCAGTACTTC
TRBJ1-2,-,TRBV7-9,-,CASTLGGHYGYTF,TGTGCCAGCACCTTGGGGGGGCACTATGGCTACACCTTC
TRBJ1-1,TRBD1,TRBV11-3,-,CASSWTGITEAFF,TGTGCCAGCAGCTGGACAGGGATCACTGAAGCTTTCTTT